One T cell receptor beta chain is described in this entry. Its antigen is currently unknown. This record comes from a study of post-analysis software for immune sequencing data. Study-wide findings and caveats: Compared against controls, patients with multiple sclerosis displayed significantly lower normalized Chao1 diversity. Batch-matched samples strongly co-clustered by F measure. When patients were compared with controls, 4 or 5 TRBV segments were more frequent, TRBV5-6, TRBV5-1 and TRBV20-1 among them.

The CDR3 contains 13 residues. From germline, CDR1 is LGHDT and CDR2 YNNKEL (reference sequence). Trimming at V came to 6 bases and at J to 8 bases, leaving 3 bases not matched to a gene. Unique molecular identifiers were present in the TCR beta cDNA libraries. TCRdb reanalysed the PCR reads using MiXCR and keeps one entry per CDR3 protein. Of 750,000 to 950,000 distinct CDR3 sequences in the sample, 53% were seen once. The chain combines TRBV3-1 with TRBJ2-1; 11 positions match TRBD2. The specimen sequenced was blood. The TCR comes from a girl aged 10 to 17 with multiple sclerosis. CDR3 amino acids: CASSLLAGDEQFF. CDR3 sequence (DNA): TGTGCCAGCAGTCTACTAGCGGGAGATGAGCAGTTCTTC.